The entry below gives a single T cell receptor beta chain sequence along with its context. This entry is derived from a study of T-cell reconstitution after alpha-beta-depleted transplantation in children. Germline-derived CDR1 and CDR2 are MGHDK and SYGVNS. The J segment lost 2 bases and the V segment lost 8 bases, leaving 8 bases of the junction unmatched. The CDR3 contains 16 residues. Preparation of the TCRbeta library was carried out with unique molecular identifiers. TCRdb redid the calling of the PCR reads with MiXCR, one entry per CDR3 protein. The data show 500,000 or so distinct CDR3 sequences, approximately 32% seen once.

The origin of this receptor is a human donor who donated a stem cell graft to a child with aplastic anemia. The source material was PBMCs from the stem cell graft donor, sampled from the stem cell graft. The gene calls are TRBV25-1 and TRBJ2-7, with 14 bases matching TRBD2. The CDR3 region is CASAGLAGGTTYEQYF. DNA of the CDR3: TGTGCCAGCGCCGGACTAGCGGGAGGTACGACCTACGAGCAGTACTTC.